The 10 T cell receptor beta chains below all came from one sample that was sequenced in a study of T cells in Graves' hyperthyroidism and ophthalmopathy. Researchers amplified the TCR beta CDR3 regions from RNA transcripts. During a first-round RT-PCR of the TCR CDR3, the HTBI primer set was used. TCRdb re-derived calls from the multiplex PCR reads in MiXCR, one entry per CDR3 protein. In the table there are approximately 620,000 distinct CDR3 sequences, approximately 16% of which are singletons. The material sequenced was blood. These receptors all stem from a middle-aged woman with Graves' ophthalmopathy.

CDR3 nucleotides: TGCGCCAGCAGCCAACCGACGTCTACTGCGGGCGAGCAGTACTTC. It yields the protein CASSQPTSTAGEQYF. V gene TRBV4-1 combines with J gene TRBJ2-7, with D possibly being TRBD2 (5 bases). CDR1 and CDR2 (germline): MGHRA, YSYEKL. The CDR3 is 15 amino acids. V lost 2 bases to trimming and J lost 6 bases, with 17 bases between them.

This clonotype has ten or more counts. The CDR3 DNA sequence: TGTGCCAGCTCACCAGTCCCGAATCGCTACACCTTC. Protein sequence: CASSPVPNRYTF. V and J are TRBV18 and TRBJ1-2; no definite D call. The V end lost 2 bases, the J end lost 9 bases, and 10 bases lay between the germline ends. Germline loops: CDR1 KGHSH, CDR2 LQKENI. This CDR3 is 12 amino acids long.

This clonotype was picked up a small number of times. The gene calls are TRBV19 and TRBJ1-1, with 9 bases aligning to TRBD1. The CDR3 has 16 residues. V lost 6 bases and J lost 6; bases outside the gene matches: 14. Germline values: CDR1 LNHDA, CDR2 SQIVND (reference sequence). CDR3 sequence reads: CASSKGTGRAGAEAFF. The CDR3, as DNA: TGTGCCAGTAGCAAGGGGACAGGGAGGGCGGGCGCTGAAGCTTTCTTT.

This clonotype was recorded at least ten times. The chain recombines TRBV11-2 with TRBJ2-7; D remains ambiguous. The V and J ends lost 1 base and 6 bases respectively, with 13 bases between them. The germline gives CDR1 SGHAT, CDR2 FQNNGV. This CDR3 contains 14 residues. The CDR3 DNA sequence: TGTGCCAGCAGCTTAGTCTACCCCTCGAGCGAGCAGTACTTC. Residues: CASSLVYPSSEQYF.

Note on this clonotype: Compared with germline, one end of the junction differs, possibly owing to a read error. This chain uses TRBV7-7 with TRBJ1-1; 7 positions match TRBD1. Looked up from germline, CDR1 is SSHAT and CDR2 is FNYEAQ (reference sequence). This CDR3 has 16 amino acids. CDR3 residues: CASSQRQGKRGTEAFF. In DNA, the CDR3 is TGTGCTAGCAGCCAACGACAGGGAAAGAGGGGAACTGAAGCTTTCTTT.

This clonotype was seen at least ten times. One end of the junction is discordant with germline, which a read error may explain. J is TRBJ1-1 and V is TRBV11-2; no definite D call. Looked up from germline, CDR1 is SGHAT and CDR2 is FQNNGV. The CDR3 runs to 14 residues. The CDR3 sequence is CASSTREGNAEAFF. For the CDR3, the DNA is TGTGCCAGCAGCACTCGGGAAGGGAACGCTGAAGCTTTCTTT.

This clonotype has at least ten counts. The chain employs TRBV5-1 and TRBJ2-1; TRBD2 aligns across 9 bases. Germline CDR1 and CDR2: SGHRS and YFSETQ. V trimming: 5 bases; J trimming: 9 bases; junction bases outside the gene matches: 15. The CDR3 spans 16 residues. CDR3 loop: CASRFGAGGQIVEQFF. CDR3 DNA: TGCGCCAGCAGGTTCGGAGCGGGGGGCCAAATCGTTGAGCAGTTCTTC.

The rearrangement links TRBV2 to TRBJ2-5; 9 positions match TRBD1. CDR3 size: 15 residues. V shed 2 bases and J 7 bases; nucleotides not matched to a gene: 8. The germline gives CDR1 SNHLY, CDR2 FYNNEI. The CDR3 here is CASSERQGELWTQYF. CDR3 DNA sequence: TGTGCCAGCAGTGAAAGACAGGGGGAACTTTGGACCCAGTACTTC.

This chain joins TRBV5-1 and TRBJ1-1; D is uncertain. CDR1 is SGHRS, CDR2 YFSETQ, per germline. The CDR3 loop spans 13 amino acids. With 4 bases removed from V and 11 bases from J, the gap between germline ends came to 18 bases. CDR3 DNA: TGCGCCAGCAGCCCCAACTTAATTTCGGTCGCTTTCTTT. It codes for CASSPNLISVAFF. The whole variable domain, remainder taken from reference TRBV5-1 and TRBJ1-1, is KAGVTQTPRYLIKTRGQQVTLSCSPISGHRSVSWYQQTPGQGLQFLFEYFSETQRNKGNFPGRFSGRQFSNSRSEMNVSTLELGDSALYLCASSPNLISVAFFGQGTRLTVV.

This clonotype was counted at least ten times. The chain links TRBV5-5 to TRBJ1-1; D is unclear. V lost 3 bases, J lost 8 bases, and 17 bases lay in between. This CDR3 is built from 14 residues. The germline gives CDR1 SGHKS, CDR2 YYEKEE (reference sequence). CDR3 amino acids: CASSSLSDGKEAFF. The CDR3 nucleotides read TGTGCCAGCAGCTCCTTGAGCGACGGAAAAGAAGCTTTCTTT.